This TCR beta chain was identified during a study of T cell responses to AZD1222 COVID-19 vaccine. Whole-study context: Second-dose intervals of approximately 4 or approximately 12 weeks were pooled. Overall study findings and caveats: Repertoires were obtained solely post-peak T cell response. Reportedly, nearly half of unique spike TCRs recognized epitopes outside B.1.351/B.1.1.7 mutations.

Assay: immunoSEQ multiplex PCR; the TCRdb copy retains only in-frame clones and omits some. This sample carries roughly 130,000 clones, about 91% of them seen once, and the ten largest clones take 2.8%. On this clone: The antigen is not known.

Germline CDR1 SGHKS, CDR2 YYEKEE (reference sequence). The CDR3 contains 13 residues. Germline trimming cut 7 bases from V and 0 bases from J; bases unmatched to any gene: 2. The material sequenced was peripheral blood, taken on day 0 of AZD1222 vaccination. The sequence derives from an adult in good health. V is TRBV5-5 and J is TRBJ2-5, with 8 bases fitting TRBD2. The CDR3 loop reads CASFGGDQETQYF. CDR3 DNA sequence: TGTGCCAGCTTCGGGGGGGACCAAGAGACCCAGTACTTC. The full variable domain, rest sourced from reference TRBV5-5 and TRBJ2-5, is DAGVTQSPTHLIKTRGQQVTLRCSPISGHKSVSWYQQVLGQGPQFIFQYYEKEERGRGNFPDRFSARQFPNYSSELNVNALLLGDSALYLCASFGGDQETQYFGPGTRLLVL.